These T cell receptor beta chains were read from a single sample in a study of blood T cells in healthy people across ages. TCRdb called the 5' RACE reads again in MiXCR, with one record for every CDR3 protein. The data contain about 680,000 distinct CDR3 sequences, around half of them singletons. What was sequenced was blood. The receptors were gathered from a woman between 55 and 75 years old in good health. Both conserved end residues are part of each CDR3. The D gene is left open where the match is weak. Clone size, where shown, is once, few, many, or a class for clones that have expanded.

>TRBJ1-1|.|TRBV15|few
CATSRPFMITEAFF
TGTGCCACCAGCCGACCGTTCATGATCACTGAAGCTTTCTTT
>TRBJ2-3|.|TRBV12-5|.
CASGFGGVGTDTQYF
TGTGCTAGTGGTTTTGGGGGAGTGGGCACAGATACGCAGTATTTT
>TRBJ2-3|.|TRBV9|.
CASSVAGFYGTDTQYF
TGTGCCAGCAGCGTAGCGGGGTTCTATGGCACAGATACGCAGTATTTT
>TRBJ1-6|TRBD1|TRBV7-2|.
CASSLTGESPLHF
TGTGCCAGCAGTTTGACAGGGGAATCACCCCTCCACTTT
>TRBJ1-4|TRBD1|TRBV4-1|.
CASSHIGDRGNEKLFF
TGCGCCAGCAGCCACATTGGGGACAGGGGAAATGAAAAACTGTTTTTT
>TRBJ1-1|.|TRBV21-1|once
CASHSKMPGEDTEAFF
TGTGCCAGCCACAGCAAAATGCCAGGGGAAGACACTGAAGCTTTCTTT
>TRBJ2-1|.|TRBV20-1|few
CSARKDRNNEQFF
TGCAGTGCTAGAAAGGACAGAAACAATGAGCAGTTCTTC
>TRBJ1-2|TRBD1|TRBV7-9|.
CASSPWDRDYGYTF
TGTGCCAGCAGCCCATGGGACAGGGACTATGGCTACACCTTC
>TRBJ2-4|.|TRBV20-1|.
CSALSIGADRAKNIQYF
TGCAGTGCCCTCTCAATAGGGGCCGATCGAGCCAAAAACATTCAGTACTTC
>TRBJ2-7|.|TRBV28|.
CASRLQGRSYEQYF
TGTGCCAGCAGGTTGCAGGGAAGAAGCTACGAGCAGTACTTC
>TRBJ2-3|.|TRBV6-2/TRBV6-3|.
CASRQWGDTQYF
TGTGCCAGTCGACAGTGGGGAGATACGCAGTATTTT
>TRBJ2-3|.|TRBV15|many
CATSTLSPGGTDTQYF
TGTGCCACCAGCACCTTGTCCCCGGGGGGCACAGATACGCAGTATTTT
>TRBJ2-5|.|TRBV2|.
CATPKQYF
TGTGCCACCCCCAAGCAGTACTTC
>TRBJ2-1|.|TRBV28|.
CASRPGPGYEQFF
TGTGCCAGCAGACCCGGACCCGGCTATGAGCAGTTCTTC
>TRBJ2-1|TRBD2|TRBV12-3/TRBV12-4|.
CASSLMSGLAAYNEQFF
TGTGCCAGCAGTTTAATGTCAGGACTAGCGGCTTACAATGAGCAGTTCTTC
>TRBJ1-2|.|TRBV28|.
CASNLSGFGDGYTF
TGTGCCAGCAATTTAAGCGGGTTTGGGGACGGCTACACCTTC
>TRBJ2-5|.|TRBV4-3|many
CASSQDWQGPWEQYF
TGCGCCAGCAGCCAAGATTGGCAGGGCCCCTGGGAGCAGTACTTC
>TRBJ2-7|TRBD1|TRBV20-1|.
CSVAENRGVNEQYF
TGCAGTGTAGCCGAGAACAGGGGGGTAAACGAGCAGTACTTC
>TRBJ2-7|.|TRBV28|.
CASSRVWGGVNEQYF
TGTGCCAGCAGTCGTGTTTGGGGTGGGGTGAACGAGCAGTACTTC
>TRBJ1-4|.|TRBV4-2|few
CASSQTQRVEKLFF
TGTGCCAGCAGCCAGACCCAACGAGTCGAAAAACTGTTTTTT
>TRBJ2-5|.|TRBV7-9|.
CASSLIEGETQYF
TGTGCCAGCAGCTTAATCGAGGGAGAGACCCAGTACTTC
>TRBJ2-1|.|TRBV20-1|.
CSAKPYNERFF
TGCAGTGCTAAACCCTACAATGAGCGGTTCTTC
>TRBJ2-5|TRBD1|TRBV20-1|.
CSAGQGPGETQYF
TGCAGTGCGGGACAGGGGCCGGGGGAGACCCAGTACTTC
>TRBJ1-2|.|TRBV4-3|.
CASSQVHRQPSGGYTF
TGCGCCAGCAGCCAAGTTCATCGCCAACCATCGGGTGGCTACACCTTC
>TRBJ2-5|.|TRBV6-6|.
CASLGLGETQYF
TGTGCCAGCCTAGGGCTAGGAGAGACCCAGTACTTC
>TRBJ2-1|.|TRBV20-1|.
CSARASLGDNEQFF
TGCAGTGCTAGAGCCTCTCTTGGGGACAATGAGCAGTTCTTC
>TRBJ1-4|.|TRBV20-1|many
CSGNRGASNEKLFF
TGCAGTGGTAACAGAGGGGCCTCCAATGAAAAACTGTTTTTT
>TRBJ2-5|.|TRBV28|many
CASSLRVRETQYF
TGTGCCAGCAGTCTCAGGGTCCGGGAGACCCAGTACTTC
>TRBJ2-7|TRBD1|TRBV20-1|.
CSARRGRQGAYEQYF
TGCAGTGCTAGAAGGGGGCGGCAGGGGGCATACGAGCAGTACTTC
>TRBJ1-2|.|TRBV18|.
CASSPRVQGDGYTF
TGTGCCAGCTCACCACGGGTCCAGGGCGATGGCTACACCTTC
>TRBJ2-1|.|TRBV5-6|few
CASAFGGSSYNEQFF
TGTGCCAGCGCTTTCGGCGGAAGCTCCTACAATGAGCAGTTCTTC
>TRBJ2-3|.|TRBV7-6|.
CASSLDQGGSTDTQYF
TGTGCCAGCAGCTTAGACCAAGGCGGGAGCACAGATACGCAGTATTTT
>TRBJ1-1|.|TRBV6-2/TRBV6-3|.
CASRLGTFTEAFF
TGTGCCAGCCGCTTAGGGACGTTCACTGAAGCTTTCTTT
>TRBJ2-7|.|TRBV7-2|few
CASSSGQKYEQYF
TGTGCCAGCAGCTCCGGACAGAAATACGAGCAGTACTTC
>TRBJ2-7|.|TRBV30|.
CAWGPTGLARAYEQYF
TGTGCCTGGGGACCGACTGGGCTAGCGAGGGCCTACGAGCAGTACTTC
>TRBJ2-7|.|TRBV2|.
CASNTGQLGEQYF
TGTGCCAGCAACACCGGGCAGCTGGGCGAGCAGTACTTC
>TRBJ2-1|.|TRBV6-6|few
CASSDSRENEQFF
TGTGCCAGCAGTGACTCGAGGGAAAATGAGCAGTTCTTC
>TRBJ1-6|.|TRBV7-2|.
CASSLEAQSPLHF
TGTGCCAGCAGCCTAGAAGCCCAGTCACCCCTCCACTTT
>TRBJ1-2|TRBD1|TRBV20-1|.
CSAPGTGFDGYTF
TGCAGTGCTCCCGGGACAGGGTTCGATGGCTACACCTTC
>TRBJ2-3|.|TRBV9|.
CASSVNAARTDTQYF
TGTGCCAGCAGCGTTAATGCGGCGCGCACAGATACGCAGTATTTT